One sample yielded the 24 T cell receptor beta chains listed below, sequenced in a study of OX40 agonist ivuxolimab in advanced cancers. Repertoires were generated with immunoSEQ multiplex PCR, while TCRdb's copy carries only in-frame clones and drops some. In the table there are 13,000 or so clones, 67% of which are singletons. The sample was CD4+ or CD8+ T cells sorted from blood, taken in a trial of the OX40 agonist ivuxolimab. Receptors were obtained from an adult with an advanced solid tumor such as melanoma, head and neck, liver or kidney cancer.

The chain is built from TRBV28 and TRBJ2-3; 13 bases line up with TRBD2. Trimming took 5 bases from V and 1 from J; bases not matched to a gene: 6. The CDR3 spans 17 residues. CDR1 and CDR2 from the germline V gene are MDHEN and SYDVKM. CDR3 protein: CASSPLAGGQGTDTQYF. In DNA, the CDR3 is TGTGCCAGCAGTCCACTAGCGGGGGGGCAGGGCACAGATACGCAGTATTTT.

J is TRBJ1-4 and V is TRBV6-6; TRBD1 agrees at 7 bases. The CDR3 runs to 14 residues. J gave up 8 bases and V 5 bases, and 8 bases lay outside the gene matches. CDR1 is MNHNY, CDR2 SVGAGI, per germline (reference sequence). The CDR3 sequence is CASSAQGQGEKLFF. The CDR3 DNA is TGTGCCAGCAGTGCACAGGGGCAGGGGGAAAAACTGTTTTTT.

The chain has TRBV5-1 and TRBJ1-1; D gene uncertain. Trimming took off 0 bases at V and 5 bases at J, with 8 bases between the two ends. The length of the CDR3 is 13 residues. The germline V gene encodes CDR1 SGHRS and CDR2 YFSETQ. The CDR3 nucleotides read TGCGCCAGCAGCTTGGTAGCGGGGACTGAAGCTTTCTTT. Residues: CASSLVAGTEAFF.

DNA for the CDR3: TGCGCCAGCAGCTTCGGGACTAGCGGGGAGGATGAGCAGTTCTTC. Protein product: CASSFGTSGEDEQFF. The gene calls are TRBV5-1 and TRBJ2-1, with 13 bases fitting TRBD2. Trimming took 2 bases from V and 8 from J; bases not matched to a gene: 4. The CDR3 extends over 15 amino acids. Germline CDR1 reads SGHRS; CDR2 reads YFSETQ.

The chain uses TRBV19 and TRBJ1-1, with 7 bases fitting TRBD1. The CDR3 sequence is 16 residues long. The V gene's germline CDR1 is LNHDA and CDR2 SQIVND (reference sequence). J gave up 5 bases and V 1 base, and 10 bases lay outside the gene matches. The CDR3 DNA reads TGTGCCAGTAGTATAGTCCATACAGGGGTGGTTACTGAAGCTTTCTTT. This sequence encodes CASSIVHTGVVTEAFF. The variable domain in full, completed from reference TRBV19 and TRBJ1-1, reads DGGITQSPKYLFRKEGQNVTLSCEQNLNHDAMYWYRQDPGQGLRLIYYSQIVNDFQKGDIAEGYSVSREKKESFPLTVTSAQKNPTAFYLCASSIVHTGVVTEAFFGQGTRLTVV.

DNA of the CDR3: TGTGCCAGCAGCAAAGGACAGGGGGCTGTTGAAGAGACCCAGTACTTC. This sequence encodes CASSKGQGAVEETQYF. This rearrangement joins TRBV7-9 to TRBJ2-5; 11 nucleotides align to TRBD1. CDR3 length equals 16 residues. Looked up from germline, CDR1 is SEHNR and CDR2 is FQNEAQ (reference sequence). Trimming cost V 5 bases and J 3 bases; bases outside gene matches: 8.

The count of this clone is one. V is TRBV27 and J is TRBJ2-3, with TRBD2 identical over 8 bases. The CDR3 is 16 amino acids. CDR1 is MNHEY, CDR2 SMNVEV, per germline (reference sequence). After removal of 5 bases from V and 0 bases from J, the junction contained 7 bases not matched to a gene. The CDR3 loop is CASSLLTSESTDTQYF. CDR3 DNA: TGTGCCAGCAGTCTCCTGACTAGCGAGAGCACAGATACGCAGTATTTT.

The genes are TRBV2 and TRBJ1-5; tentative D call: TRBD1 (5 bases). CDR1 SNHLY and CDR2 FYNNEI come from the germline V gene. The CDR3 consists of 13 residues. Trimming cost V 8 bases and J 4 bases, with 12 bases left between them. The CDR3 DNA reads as TGTGCCAGCGGTCAAGGGGAGAATCAGCCCCAGCATTTT. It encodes CASGQGENQPQHF.

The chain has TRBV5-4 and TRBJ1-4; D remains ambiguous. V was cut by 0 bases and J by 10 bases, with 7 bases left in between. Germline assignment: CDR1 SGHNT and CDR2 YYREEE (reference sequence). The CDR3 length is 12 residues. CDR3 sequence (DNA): TGTGCCAGCAGCTTGGGGAGCGGAAAACTGTTTTTT. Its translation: CASSLGSGKLFF.

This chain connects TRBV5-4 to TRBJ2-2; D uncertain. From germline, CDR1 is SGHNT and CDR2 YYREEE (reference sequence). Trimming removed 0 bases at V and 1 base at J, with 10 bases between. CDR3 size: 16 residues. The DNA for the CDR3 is TGTGCCAGCAGCTTGGACGAAGACAAGAACACCGGGGAGCTGTTTTTT. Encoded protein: CASSLDEDKNTGELFF.

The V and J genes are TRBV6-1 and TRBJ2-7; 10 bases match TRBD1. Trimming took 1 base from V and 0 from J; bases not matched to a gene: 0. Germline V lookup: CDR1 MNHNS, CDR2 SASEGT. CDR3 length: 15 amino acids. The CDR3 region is CASSEGQGASYEQYF. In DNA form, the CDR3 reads TGTGCCAGCAGTGAAGGACAGGGGGCCTCCTACGAGCAGTACTTC.

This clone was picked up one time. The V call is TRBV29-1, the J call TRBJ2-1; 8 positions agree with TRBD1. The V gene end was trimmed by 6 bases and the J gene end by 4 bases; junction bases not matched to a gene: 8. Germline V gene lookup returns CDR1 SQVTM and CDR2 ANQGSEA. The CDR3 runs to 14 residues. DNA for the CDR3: TGCAGCGTCCTGGGTGGACAGGGATACAATGAGCAGTTCTTC. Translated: CSVLGGQGYNEQFF.

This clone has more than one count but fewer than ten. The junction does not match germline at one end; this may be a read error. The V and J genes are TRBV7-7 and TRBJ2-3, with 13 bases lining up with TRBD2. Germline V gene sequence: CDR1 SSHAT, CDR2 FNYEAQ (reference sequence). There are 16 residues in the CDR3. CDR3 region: CASSPGLAGSTDTQYF. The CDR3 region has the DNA TGTGCTAGCAGCCCGGGACTAGCGGGGAGCACAGATACGCAGTATTTT.

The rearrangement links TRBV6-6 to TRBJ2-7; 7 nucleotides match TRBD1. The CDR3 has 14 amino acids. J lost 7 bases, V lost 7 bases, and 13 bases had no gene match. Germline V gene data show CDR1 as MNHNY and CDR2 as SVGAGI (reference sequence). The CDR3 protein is CASNPGTDWGEQYF. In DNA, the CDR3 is TGTGCCAGCAACCCCGGGACAGATTGGGGTGAGCAGTACTTC.

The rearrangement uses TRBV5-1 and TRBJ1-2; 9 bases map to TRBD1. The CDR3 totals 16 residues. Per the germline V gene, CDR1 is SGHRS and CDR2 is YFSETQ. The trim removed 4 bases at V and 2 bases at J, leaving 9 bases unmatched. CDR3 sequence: CASSPTGGDANYGYTF. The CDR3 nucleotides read TGCGCCAGCAGCCCCACAGGGGGCGACGCGAACTATGGCTACACCTTC.

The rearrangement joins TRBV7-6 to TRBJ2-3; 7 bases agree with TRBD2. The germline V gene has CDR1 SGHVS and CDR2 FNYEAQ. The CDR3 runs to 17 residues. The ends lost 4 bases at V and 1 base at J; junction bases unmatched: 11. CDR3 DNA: TGTGCCAGCAGCTCATCTACAAGCGGGGATGGCACAGATACGCAGTATTTT. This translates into CASSSSTSGDGTDTQYF.

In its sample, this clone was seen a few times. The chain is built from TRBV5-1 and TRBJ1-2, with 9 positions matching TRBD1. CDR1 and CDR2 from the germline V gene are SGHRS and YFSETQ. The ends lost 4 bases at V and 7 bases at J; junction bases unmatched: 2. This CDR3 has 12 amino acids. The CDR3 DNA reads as TGCGCCAGCAGCCGGGACAGGGTTGGCTACACCTTC. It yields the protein CASSRDRVGYTF.

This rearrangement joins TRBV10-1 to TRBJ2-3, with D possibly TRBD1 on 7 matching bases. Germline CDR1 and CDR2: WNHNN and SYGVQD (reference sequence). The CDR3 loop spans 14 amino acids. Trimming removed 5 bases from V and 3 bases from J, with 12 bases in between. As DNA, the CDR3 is TGCGCCAGCAGTTCCAGGGGGAGGACAGATACGCAGTATTTT. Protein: CASSSRGRTDTQYF.

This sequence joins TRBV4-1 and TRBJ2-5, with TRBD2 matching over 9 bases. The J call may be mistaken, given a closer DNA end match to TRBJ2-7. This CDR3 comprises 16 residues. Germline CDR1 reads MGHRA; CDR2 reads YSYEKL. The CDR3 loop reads CASSQGASGIVYEQYF. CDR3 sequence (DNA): TGCGCCAGCAGCCAAGGCGCTAGCGGGATAGTATACGAGCAGTACTTC.

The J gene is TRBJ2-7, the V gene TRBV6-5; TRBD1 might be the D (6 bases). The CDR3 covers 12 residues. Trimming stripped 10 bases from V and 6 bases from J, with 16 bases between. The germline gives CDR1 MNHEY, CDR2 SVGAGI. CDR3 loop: CATLGQSPEQYF. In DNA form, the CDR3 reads TGTGCCACCCTGGGACAAAGCCCCGAGCAGTACTTC.

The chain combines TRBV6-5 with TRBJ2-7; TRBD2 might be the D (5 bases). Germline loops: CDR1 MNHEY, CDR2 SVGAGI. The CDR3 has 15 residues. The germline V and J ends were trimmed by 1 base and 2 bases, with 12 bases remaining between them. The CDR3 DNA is TGTGCCAGCAGTTACTTGGGAGCGGATACCTACGAGCAGTACTTC. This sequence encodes CASSYLGADTYEQYF.

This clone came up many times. DNA of the CDR3: TGTGCCAGCAGTGAAGTCTACGAGCAGTACTTC. Its protein is CASSEVYEQYF. This chain uses TRBV28 with TRBJ2-7; D gene ambiguous. Germline V gene sequence: CDR1 MDHEN, CDR2 SYDVKM. The V end was cut by 5 bases, the J end by 3 bases, with 5 bases between. This CDR3 comprises 11 residues.

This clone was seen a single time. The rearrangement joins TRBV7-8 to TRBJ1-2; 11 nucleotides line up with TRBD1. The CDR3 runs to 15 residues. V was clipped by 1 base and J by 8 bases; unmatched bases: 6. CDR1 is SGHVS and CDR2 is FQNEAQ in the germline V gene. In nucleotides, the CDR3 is TGTGCCAGCAGCTTAGGGGACAGGGGGTTCGACGGCTACACCTTC. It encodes CASSLGDRGFDGYTF.

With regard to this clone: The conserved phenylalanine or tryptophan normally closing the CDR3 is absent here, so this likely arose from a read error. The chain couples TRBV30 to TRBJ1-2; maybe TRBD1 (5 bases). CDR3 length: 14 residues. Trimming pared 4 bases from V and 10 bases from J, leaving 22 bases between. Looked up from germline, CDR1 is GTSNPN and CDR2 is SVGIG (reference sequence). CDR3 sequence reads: CAWTGDSAMEDYTL. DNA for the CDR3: TGTGCCTGGACGGGGGATAGTGCGATGGAAGACTACACCCTC.